This TCR beta chain originates from a study of blood T cell repertoires in COVID-19. Study summary: The origin of the acute and convalescent COVID-19 samples was the United States, Italy and Spain. The cDNA or gDNA used as material had been derived from T cells, B-cell-depleted T cells, or PBMCs.

Germline V gene lookup returns CDR1 LNHDA and CDR2 SQIVND (reference sequence). V lost 5 bases to trimming and J lost 1 base; unmatched junction nucleotides: 12. The CDR3 is 18 amino acids. Under the authors' procedure: Amplification of reference gene primers provided the estimated nucleated cell counts. The protocol was immunoSEQ multiplex PCR, while the TCRdb copy is restricted to in-frame clones and leaves out a portion. The V and J calls and clone size were taken over from that table, and D and trimming were inferred from the DNA. The sample lists about 140,000 clones; 76% were seen once. This clone showed up just once.

The sequence derives from a woman older than 75 with active or convalescent COVID-19. The chain employs TRBV19 and TRBJ1-3; TRBD1 aligns across 9 bases. Specimen: peripheral blood. The CDR3 loop is CASSARGQGGSSGNTIYF. The CDR3 DNA reads as TGTGCCAGTAGTGCCCGGGGACAGGGAGGATCATCTGGAAACACCATATATTTT.